Sequencing of this TCR beta chain was carried out in a study of blood T cell repertoires in COVID-19. Original analysis: Amplifying reference gene primers gave estimates of nucleated cell counts. Only in-frame clones appear in the TCRdb table, and some are missing; sequencing was by immunoSEQ multiplex PCR. The DNA gave D and trimming, while V, J and clone size come from that table. The data show 90,000 to 95,000 clones, about 90% seen once. Germline V gene lookup returns CDR1 SNHLY and CDR2 FYNNEI. J was trimmed by 9 bases and V by 6 bases; bases with no gene match: 8. This CDR3 is 14 amino acids long.

The receptor comes from a woman in her 70s with acute or convalescent COVID-19. V usage is TRBV2 and J usage is TRBJ2-2; TRBD1 agrees at 9 bases. Source material: peripheral blood. The chain's CDR3 is CASSGGTGKRELFF. In DNA, the CDR3 is TGTGCCAGCAGCGGTGGGACAGGGAAACGGGAGCTGTTTTTT.